Below, one T cell receptor (beta chain) is given with its context. The data were taken from a study of CXCR3-negative and CXCR3-positive naive CD8 T cells. Approximately 270,000 cells per CD8+ T cell subset were flow-sorted in triplicate. Libraries were UMI-labeled 5' RACE TRB cDNA. TCRdb re-called the 5' RACE reads and shows each CDR3 protein once, DNA omitted. The data show tens of thousands of distinct CDR3 sequences, and the top ten clones hold less than 25%. The material sequenced was memory CD8+ T cells from blood. The sequence derives from a human donor in good health. Some clones in this sample may be carry-over from other donors' samples.

This CDR3 reads CASTPGGRNTEAFF. This rearrangement joins TRBV9 to TRBJ1-1; there is no DNA to check the TCRdb D call of TRBD1. Germline lookup yields CDR1 SGDLS and CDR2 YYNGEE. The CDR3 runs 14 residues.